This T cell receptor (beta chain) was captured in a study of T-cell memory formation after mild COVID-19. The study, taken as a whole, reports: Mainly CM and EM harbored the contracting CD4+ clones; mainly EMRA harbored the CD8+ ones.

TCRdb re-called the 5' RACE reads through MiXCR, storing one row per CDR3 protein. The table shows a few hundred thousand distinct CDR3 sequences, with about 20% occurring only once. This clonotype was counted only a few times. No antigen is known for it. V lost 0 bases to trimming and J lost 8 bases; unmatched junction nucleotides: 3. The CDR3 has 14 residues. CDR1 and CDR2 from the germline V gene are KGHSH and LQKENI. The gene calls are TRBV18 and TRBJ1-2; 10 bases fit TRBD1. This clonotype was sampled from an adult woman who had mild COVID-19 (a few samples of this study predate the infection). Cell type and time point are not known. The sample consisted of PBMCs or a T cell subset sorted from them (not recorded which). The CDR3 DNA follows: TGTGCCAGCTCACCACCAGGACAGGGGGAAGGCTACACCTTC. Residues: CASSPPGQGEGYTF.